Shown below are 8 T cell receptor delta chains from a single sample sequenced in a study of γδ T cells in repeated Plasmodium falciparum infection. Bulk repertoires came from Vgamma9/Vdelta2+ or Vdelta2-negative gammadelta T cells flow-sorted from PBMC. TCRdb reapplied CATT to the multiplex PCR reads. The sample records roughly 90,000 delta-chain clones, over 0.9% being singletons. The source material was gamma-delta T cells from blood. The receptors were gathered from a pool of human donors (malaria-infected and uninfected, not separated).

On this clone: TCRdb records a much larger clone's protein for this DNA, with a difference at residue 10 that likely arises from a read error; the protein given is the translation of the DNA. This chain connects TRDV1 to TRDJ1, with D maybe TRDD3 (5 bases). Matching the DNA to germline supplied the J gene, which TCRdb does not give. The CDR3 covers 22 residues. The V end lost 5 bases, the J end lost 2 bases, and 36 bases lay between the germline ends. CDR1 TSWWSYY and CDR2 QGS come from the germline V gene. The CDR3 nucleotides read TGTGCTCTTGGGCAAAGCTTACTACTCGGGAGCCACCTATACTGGAAAACCGATAAACTCATCTTT. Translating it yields CALGQSLLLGSHLYWKTDKLIF.

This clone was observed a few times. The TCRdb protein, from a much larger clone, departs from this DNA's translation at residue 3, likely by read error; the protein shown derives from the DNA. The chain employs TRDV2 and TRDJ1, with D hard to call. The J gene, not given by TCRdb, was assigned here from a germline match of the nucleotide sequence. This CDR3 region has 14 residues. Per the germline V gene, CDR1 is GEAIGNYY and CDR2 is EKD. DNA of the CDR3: TGTGCCTATGACACCCCTTTTGTAGTTGGCGTACTCATCTTT. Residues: CAYDTPFVVGVLIF.

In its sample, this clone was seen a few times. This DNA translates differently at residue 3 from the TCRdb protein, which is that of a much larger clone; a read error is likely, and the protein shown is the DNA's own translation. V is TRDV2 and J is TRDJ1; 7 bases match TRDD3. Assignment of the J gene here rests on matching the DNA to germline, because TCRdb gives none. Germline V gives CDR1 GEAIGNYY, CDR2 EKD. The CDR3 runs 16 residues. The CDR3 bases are TGTGCCTATGACACCCTCGGGGATAAGGTGGCCGATAAACTCATCTTT. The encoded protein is CAYDTLGDKVADKLIF.

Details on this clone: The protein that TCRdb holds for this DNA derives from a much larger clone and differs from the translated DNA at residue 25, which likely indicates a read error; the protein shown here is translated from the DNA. CDR3: CALGELGPTTYWGIPRNLLNPRADELIF. CDR3 DNA sequence: TGTGCTCTTGGGGAACTAGGGCCTACTACCTACTGGGGGATACCCCGTAATCTGCTAAATCCGAGGGCCGATGAACTCATCTTT. J is TRDJ1 and V is TRDV1, with 12 bases aligning to TRDD3. TCRdb does not report a J gene; here it was assigned by matching the DNA to germline references. Germline V gene data show CDR1 as TSWWSYY and CDR2 as QGS. The CDR3 contains 28 residues.

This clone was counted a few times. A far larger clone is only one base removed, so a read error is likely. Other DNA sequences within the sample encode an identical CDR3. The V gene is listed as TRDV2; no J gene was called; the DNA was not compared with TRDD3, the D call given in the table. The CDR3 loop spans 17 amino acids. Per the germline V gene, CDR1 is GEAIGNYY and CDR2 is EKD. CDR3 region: CACDPVGLGDTSDKLIF. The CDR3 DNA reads TGTGCCTGTGACCCCGTCGGTCTGGGGGATACATCCGATAAACTCATTTTT.

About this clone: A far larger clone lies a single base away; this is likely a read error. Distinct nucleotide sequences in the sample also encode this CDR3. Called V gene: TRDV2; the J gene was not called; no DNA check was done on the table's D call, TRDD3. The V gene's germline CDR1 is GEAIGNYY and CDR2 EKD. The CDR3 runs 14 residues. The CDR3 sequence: CACDTVGPRNKLIF. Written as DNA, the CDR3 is TGTGCCTGTGACACGGTTGGGCCGCGGAATAAACTCATCTTC.

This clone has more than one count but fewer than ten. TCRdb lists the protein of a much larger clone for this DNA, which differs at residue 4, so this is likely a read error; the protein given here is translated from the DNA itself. CDR3 in DNA: TGTGCCTGTGGCACCGTTGGGGGGGAAAGCTCCTGGGACACCCGACAGATGTTTTTC. Translating gives CACGTVGGESSWDTRQMFF. The genes are TRDV2 and TRDJ3, with a weak D call TRDD3 (6 bases). The J gene comes from matching the DNA to germline here; TCRdb lacks it. The CDR3 length is 19 residues. CDR1 GEAIGNYY and CDR2 EKD come from the germline V gene.

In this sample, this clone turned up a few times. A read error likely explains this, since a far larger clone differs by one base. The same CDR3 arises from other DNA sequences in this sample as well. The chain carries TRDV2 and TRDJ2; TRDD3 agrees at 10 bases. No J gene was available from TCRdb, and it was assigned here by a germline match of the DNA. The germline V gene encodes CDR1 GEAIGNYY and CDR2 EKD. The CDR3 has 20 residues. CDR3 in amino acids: CACDTIPTGGLIELTAQLFF. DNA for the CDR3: TGTGCATGTGACACTATCCCTACTGGGGGATTAATTGAGTTGACAGCACAACTCTTCTTT.